This is a list of T cell receptor beta chains from one sample in a study of siplizumab effects on memory and regulatory T cells. Here immunoSEQ multiplex PCR was the method, and the copy in TCRdb shows in-frame clones only, minus some. The sample has about 120,000 clones, over 85% seen once. Sample: CD4+ T cells sorted from blood. The receptors originated from a human donor in good health. The CDR3 runs from the conserved cysteine through the conserved F or W. D genes are given only for firm matches. A row's size may be missing; if present it is once, few, many or a size class.

CDR3 | DNA | D | J | V | size
CASRMGLAGASDTQYF | TGTGCCAGCAGGATGGGACTAGCGGGGGCGAGTGATACGCAGTATTTT | TRBD2 | TRBJ2-3 | TRBV7-2 | -
CASSAGQQLGSPLHF | TGCGCCAGCAGCGCGGGACAGCAACTTGGTTCACCCCTCCACTTT | TRBD1 | TRBJ1-6 | TRBV5-1 | -
CASSYRDPGGTQYF | TGTGCCAGCAGCTACCGGGATCCTGGGGGGACCCAGTACTTC | - | TRBJ2-5 | TRBV9 | -
CASSAVGPVPLHF | TGTGCCAGCAGTGCAGTGGGTCCGGTCCCCCTCCACTTT | - | TRBJ1-6 | TRBV2 | -
CASSGFSGVPYEQYF | TGTGCCAGCAGTGGGTTTAGCGGGGTTCCCTACGAGCAGTACTTC | TRBD2 | TRBJ2-7 | TRBV2 | -
CASSQSGTSGRRYEQYF | TGCGCCAGCAGCCAATCCGGGACTAGCGGGAGGCGGTACGAGCAGTACTTC | TRBD2 | TRBJ2-7 | TRBV4-1 | -
CASSPYINTEAFF | TGTGCCAGCAGCCCATACATCAACACTGAAGCTTTCTTT | - | TRBJ1-1 | TRBV7-3 | -
CASSPRGAGNEQYF | TGTGCCAGCTCACCACGGGGGGCAGGCAACGAGCAGTACTTC | - | TRBJ2-7 | TRBV18 | -
CASSFSGYEQYF | TGTGCCAGCAGCTTCTCCGGGTACGAGCAGTACTTC | - | TRBJ2-7 | TRBV7-9 | -
CASHRGKNIQYF | TGTGCAAGTCACAGGGGTAAAAACATTCAGTACTTC | - | TRBJ2-4 | TRBV12-2 | -
CASSLWGRSYTGELFF | TGTGCCAGCAGCTTATGGGGCAGATCTTACACCGGGGAGCTGTTTTTT | - | TRBJ2-2 | TRBV7-2 | -
CASSLTSGRAKADEQFF | TGCGCCAGCAGCTTGACGAGCGGGAGGGCCAAGGCGGATGAGCAGTTCTTC | TRBD2 | TRBJ2-1 | TRBV5-1 | -
CASSYGLQGHDTEAFF | TGTGCCAGCAGTTACGGACTCCAGGGGCATGACACTGAAGCTTTCTTT | - | TRBJ1-1 | TRBV6-5 | once
CASSPGLLMRETQYF | TGTGCCAGCAGCCCGGGACTCCTAATGAGAGAGACCCAGTACTTC | - | TRBJ2-5 | TRBV5-6 | -
CAWRVGGLQGGYTF | TGTGCCTGGAGGGTCGGGGGCCTTCAGGGTGGCTACACCTTC | - | TRBJ1-2 | TRBV30 | -
CASSYSGDEQYF | TGTGCCAGCAGTTACTCAGGTGACGAGCAGTACTTC | - | TRBJ2-7 | TRBV6-6 | -
CASSATGTDTQYF | TGTGCCAGCAGCGCCACAGGGACAGATACGCAGTATTTT | - | TRBJ2-3 | TRBV7-7 | -
CASSTDSGATGQYF | TGCGCCAGCAGCACGGATTCCGGGGCAACAGGGCAGTACTTC | - | TRBJ2-7 | TRBV5-1 | -
CASSEDHSGTQYF | TGTGCCAGTAGTGAAGACCACTCGGGGACCCAGTACTTC | - | TRBJ2-5 | TRBV19 | -
CASSPGQGSGQFF | TGTGCCAGCAGCCCTGGACAGGGCTCGGGGCAGTTCTTC | TRBD1 | TRBJ2-1 | TRBV11-2 | -
CASSSVGRGQKETQYF | TGCGCCAGCAGCTCTGTGGGACGGGGTCAGAAAGAGACCCAGTACTTC | - | TRBJ2-5 | TRBV5-1 | -
CAIRTSGIEDTQYF | TGTGCCATCAGGACTAGCGGGATTGAAGATACGCAGTATTTT | TRBD2 | TRBJ2-3 | TRBV10-3 | -
CASSPSGQARQPQHF | TGTGCCAGCTCACCCTCGGGACAGGCAAGGCAGCCCCAGCATTTT | TRBD1 | TRBJ1-5 | TRBV18 | -